The 9 T cell receptor beta chains presented below share a single source sample, sequenced in a study of regulatory T cells in long-lasting Graves disease (dated by TCRdb to about 2021). Taken with the paper, the label for time point translates to: persistent/refractory GD, antithyroid drugs over 5 years with positive TRAb. RNA was extracted from PBMCs in TRIzol for both TCR sequencing and RNA sequencing. Libraries were constructed by multiplex PCR. Sequencing relied on an Illumina HiSeq 4000. CDR3 regions were amplified by Arm-PCR with iRepertoire HTBI primers to construct TCR beta libraries. TCRdb reanalyzed the raw reads on its own, using fastp at Q25 for trimming and MiXCR for clone calling, and kept in-frame beta chains. Identical CDR3 protein sequences are pooled into one entry, listed with their most common genes and DNA. In this sample the table shows approximately 290,000 distinct CDR3 sequences, approximately 20% of which occur a single time. The ten top clones hold 56% of the sample.

The sequences come from peripheral blood mononuclear cells (PBMCs), collected when the disease was refractory, from a patient treated with antithyroid drugs. These receptors came from a female donor with Graves disease.

This clonotype turned up a few times. The J gene is TRBJ2-3, the V gene TRBV18, with D maybe TRBD1 (6 bases). The V end lost 2 bases, the J end lost 1 base, and 13 bases lay between the germline ends. The CDR3 sequence is 16 residues long. Germline CDR1 is KGHSH and CDR2 is LQKENI. CDR3 DNA sequence: TGTGCCAGCTCACCATCCCCAGCAGGGGGCACAGATACGCAGTATTTT. This gives the protein CASSPSPAGGTDTQYF.

This sequence joins TRBV12-3 or TRBV12-4 and TRBJ1-1; tentative D call: TRBD1 (5 bases). The CDR3 covers 13 residues. Between the trimmed V and J ends, which lost 6 bases and 4 bases, there was a span of 12 bases. DNA of the CDR3: TGTGCCAGCAGGTTCGCTGGGGGCACTGAAGCTTTCTTT. Residues: CASRFAGGTEAFF.

The sample holds a few counts of this clonotype. The chain uses TRBV3-1 and TRBJ1-2; unclear D gene. V was cut by 1 base and J by 8 bases, with 11 bases left in between. Germline CDR1 is LGHDT and CDR2 is YNNKEL (reference sequence). This CDR3 region has 13 residues. The CDR3 nucleotides are TGTGCCAGCAGCCAAGGTCCCGTTTGGGGCTACACCTTC. Its translation is CASSQGPVWGYTF. Supplemented by reference TRBV3-1 and TRBJ1-2, the full variable domain reads DTAVSQTPKYLVTQMGNDKSIKCEQNLGHDTMYWYKQDSKKFLKIMFSYNNKELIINETVPNRFSPKSPDKAHLNLHINSLELGDSAVYFCASSQGPVWGYTFGSGTRLTVV.

This clonotype was detected ten times or more. The junction departs from the called germline gene at one end, perhaps through a read error. This chain links TRBV7-2 with TRBJ2-7; 9 bases align to TRBD2. Germline loops: CDR1 SGHTA, CDR2 FQGNSA. CDR3 size: 13 residues. CDR3 sequence reads: CASRASGTYEQYF. CDR3 DNA: TGCGCCAGCAGGGCTAGCGGGACCTACGAGCAGTACTTC.

This chain links TRBV9 with TRBJ1-4, with D hard to call. V shed 1 base and J shed 11 bases, with 9 bases lying between them. From germline, CDR1 is SGDLS and CDR2 YYNGEE. This CDR3 has 12 amino acids. Written as DNA, the CDR3 is TGTGCCAGCAGCGTAAATGATGGGAAACTGTTTTTT. Translated: CASSVNDGKLFF.

This clonotype has just a few counts. This sequence may be a read error, since a much larger clone differs from it by one base. The chain carries TRBV11-2 and TRBJ1-2; the D gene is possibly TRBD1 (6 bases). The CDR3 totals 14 residues. Germline V gene lookup returns CDR1 SGHAT and CDR2 FQNNGV. The CDR3 DNA follows: TGTGTCAGCAGGGTAACAGGGATGGCTGAGGGCTACACCTTC. Translated, it gives CVSRVTGMAEGYTF.

The CDR3: CASSLRAPINNSPLHF. Here the CDR3 DNA reads TGTGCCAGCAGTTTAAGGGCCCCCATTAATAATTCACCCCTCCACTTT. The V gene is TRBV12-3 or TRBV12-4, the J gene TRBJ1-6; no definite D call. The CDR3 loop spans 16 amino acids. Trimming left V 2 bases short and J 5 bases short, with 13 bases between.

The chain recombines TRBV6-9 with TRBJ1-4, with 8 bases lining up with TRBD1. The germline gives CDR1 MNHGY, CDR2 SVAAGI. Trimming took 3 bases from V and 7 from J; bases not matched to a gene: 7. The CDR3 runs to 15 residues. DNA of the CDR3: TGTGCCAGCAGTTACCTCGGACAGGGTACTGAAAAACTGTTTTTT. Translated, it gives CASSYLGQGTEKLFF.

The J gene is TRBJ1-5, the V gene TRBV27; possibly TRBD1 for D (5 bases). Germline lookup yields CDR1 MNHEY and CDR2 SMNVEV (reference sequence). The CDR3 has 14 amino acids. V shed 3 bases and J shed 2 bases, with 8 bases lying between them. The chain's CDR3 is CASSFRGRNQPQHF. CDR3 nucleotide sequence: TGTGCCAGCAGTTTTAGGGGACGCAATCAGCCCCAGCATTTT.